The source of this TCR beta chain is a study of T cell clonotyping in hematopoietic cell transplantation. Libraries were prepared by immunoSEQ multiplex PCR; TCRdb keeps only in-frame clonotypes and omits some of them. The table has 11,000 to 15,000 clones, approximately 93% seen once. Recipient blood drawn about 28 days pretransplant and days 30, 100, 180 after. Regarding the study as a whole: Higher Inverse Simpson Index values in graft donor and pretransplant recipient predicted broader posttransplant TCR diversity. Few recipient clonotypes overlapped donors; over 97% were de novo at given depth. Recipient TCR diversity dropped after transplant; expanded clonotypes rose from day 30 to 180.

In regard to this clone: Antigen specificity is unknown.

The sample in question was PBMCs, obtained 30 days after allogeneic stem cell transplant. This TCR came from a male patient in his sixties or seventies who had an allogeneic stem cell transplant from an unrelated donor, so the T cells may come from the graft donor. Some clones in this sample may be carry-over from other donors' samples.

CDR3 amino acids: CASSTPGTADQVYGYTF. CDR3 nucleotide sequence: TGTGCCAGTAGTACTCCCGGGACAGCCGACCAGGTATATGGCTACACCTTC. The rearrangement joins TRBV19 to TRBJ1-2; the match to TRBD1 covers 7 bases. The CDR3 contains 17 residues. Germline CDR1 and CDR2: LNHDA and SQIVND (reference sequence). V shed 4 bases and J 5 bases; nucleotides not matched to a gene: 16.